Each of the 15 T cell receptor beta chains below was sequenced from the same sample in a study of T-cell reconstitution after alpha-beta-depleted transplantation in children. Preparation of the TCRbeta library was carried out with unique molecular identifiers. Using its own MiXCR run on the PCR reads, TCRdb lists one record per CDR3 protein. The repertoire includes approximately 510,000 distinct CDR3 sequences, 18% of them detected once, and 3.3% sits in the top ten. The sample consisted of PBMCs from the stem cell graft donor, taken from the stem cell graft. The origin of the receptors is a human donor who donated a stem cell graft to a child with acute lymphoblastic leukemia.

The CDR3 DNA reads as TGTGCCAGCAGTGACATTGGACTAGCGGGACCCGGGGAGCTGTTTTTT. It encodes CASSDIGLAGPGELFF. This chain uses TRBV25-1 with TRBJ2-2; 12 nucleotides align to TRBD2. The junction had 5 bases not matched to a gene; V was cut back by 3 bases and J by 6 bases. The CDR3 runs to 16 residues. Germline CDR1 MGHDK, CDR2 SYGVNS.

V usage is TRBV11-1 and J usage is TRBJ2-1, with 8 bases identical to TRBD2. CDR3 size: 18 residues. Per the germline V gene, CDR1 is SGHAT and CDR2 is FQDESV (reference sequence). The V segment lost 1 base and the J segment 1 base; nucleotides outside the gene matches: 9. The CDR3 nucleotides read TGTGCCAGCAGCTTAGGGGTCGGCGGGAGGCCATCCTACAATGAGCAGTTCTTC. This encodes CASSLGVGGRPSYNEQFF.

DNA for the CDR3: TGTGCCACCAGCAGAGGACGAGGAGCGGACACAGATACGCAGTATTTT. This translates into CATSRGRGADTDTQYF. This chain joins TRBV15 and TRBJ2-3; tentative D call: TRBD2 (5 bases). The CDR3 covers 16 residues. Germline-derived CDR1 and CDR2 are LNHNV and YYDKDF (reference sequence). V was trimmed by 1 base and J by 2 bases, leaving 13 bases between them.

This rearrangement joins TRBV27 to TRBJ2-7; 13 bases line up with TRBD2. Germline trimming cut 4 bases from V and 3 bases from J; bases unmatched to any gene: 12. Germline V CDR1 and CDR2: MNHEY, SMNVEV (reference sequence). This CDR3 contains 18 residues. The CDR3 DNA reads TGTGCCAGCAGTTCGACCCTCTGGACTAGCGGGGGTCTCTACGAGCAGTACTTC. Amino acids: CASSSTLWTSGGLYEQYF.

There are a few counts of this clonotype. This sequence joins TRBV4-2 and TRBJ2-1; 9 nucleotides match TRBD2. This CDR3 contains 16 residues. The ends lost 0 bases at V and 6 bases at J; junction bases unmatched: 6. The germline CDR1 and CDR2 sequences are LGHNA and YNFKEQ. DNA of the CDR3: TGTGCCAGCAGCCAAGATTGGGGTAGCGGGAGCAATGAGCAGTTCTTC. This gives the protein CASSQDWGSGSNEQFF.

This clonotype has more than one count but fewer than ten. V is TRBV19 and J is TRBJ2-2, with 9 bases that match TRBD1. V shed 7 bases and J 1 base; nucleotides not matched to a gene: 4. Germline CDR1 LNHDA, CDR2 SQIVND (reference sequence). The CDR3 sequence is 15 residues long. The CDR3 spells CASTMTGGNTGELFF. CDR3 in DNA: TGTGCCAGTACCATGACAGGGGGGAACACCGGGGAGCTGTTTTTT.

The chain uses TRBV19 and TRBJ2-1; weak D call: TRBD2 (5 bases). Germline V gene data show CDR1 as LNHDA and CDR2 as SQIVND (reference sequence). Trimming stripped 4 bases from V and 4 bases from J, with 11 bases between. CDR3 length: 14 amino acids. This chain's CDR3 is CASSRKAGYNEQFF. CDR3 bases: TGTGCCAGTAGTAGGAAGGCGGGTTACAATGAGCAGTTCTTC.

This chain joins TRBV5-1 and TRBJ1-1; the D gene is possibly TRBD1 (6 bases). The CDR3 spans 14 residues. Germline CDR1 is SGHRS and CDR2 is YFSETQ. Trimming shortened V by 4 bases and J by 5 bases, and 15 bases separated the two germline ends. CDR3 bases: TGCGCCAGCAGCCTGGCTCAGGGGTCGACTGAAGCTTTCTTT. This translates into CASSLAQGSTEAFF.

This clonotype was seen more than once but under ten times. The J gene is TRBJ2-5, the V gene TRBV7-9, with TRBD2 as a possible D gene (6 bases). The CDR3 loop spans 13 amino acids. Germline CDR1 is SEHNR and CDR2 is FQNEAQ (reference sequence). Trimming took off 5 bases at V and 4 bases at J, with 11 bases between the two ends. CDR3 residues: CASSRRLGETQYF. The CDR3 DNA reads TGTGCCAGCAGCCGCCGACTAGGAGAGACCCAGTACTTC.

This clonotype showed up just a few times. This rearrangement joins TRBV5-1 to TRBJ1-4; no reliable D call. Looked up from germline, CDR1 is SGHRS and CDR2 is YFSETQ. The V and J ends lost 0 bases and 8 bases respectively, with 8 bases between them. This CDR3 has 13 amino acids. CDR3 sequence reads: CASSLAGREKLFF. CDR3 in DNA: TGCGCCAGCAGCTTGGCCGGGCGAGAAAAACTGTTTTTT.

This clonotype was recorded once. The gene calls are TRBV12-3 or TRBV12-4 and TRBJ2-1; D is ambiguous. V was trimmed by 2 bases and J by 6 bases, leaving 8 bases between them. The CDR3 totals 13 residues. The CDR3 sequence: CASSLSRLNEQFF. DNA of the CDR3: TGTGCCAGCAGTTTAAGCCGCCTCAATGAGCAGTTCTTC.

This clonotype was counted a few times. V gene TRBV9 combines with J gene TRBJ1-3, with 8 bases identical to TRBD1. V was pared by 4 bases and J by 4 bases, with 7 bases of the junction left unmatched. This CDR3 contains 15 residues. Germline V gene lookup returns CDR1 SGDLS and CDR2 YYNGEE. DNA for the CDR3: TGTGCCAGCAGCCTACAGGGGGTATCGGGAAACACCATATATTTT. Protein: CASSLQGVSGNTIYF. The full variable domain, completed using reference TRBV9 and TRBJ1-3, is DSGVTQTPKHLITATGQRVTLRCSPRSGDLSVYWYQQSLDQGLQFLIQYYNGEERAKGNILERFSAQQFPDLHSELNLSSLELGDSALYFCASSLQGVSGNTIYFGEGSWLTVV.

The chain recombines TRBV4-1 with TRBJ1-1, with D tentatively TRBD1 (6 bases). The CDR3 spans 15 residues. The V gene lost 1 base and the J gene lost 1 base, with 10 bases spanning the gap. CDR1 and CDR2 (germline): MGHRA, YSYEKL. As DNA, the CDR3 is TGCGCCAGCAGCCAAGGGCCAGGGGAGAACACTGAAGCTTTCTTT. Residues: CASSQGPGENTEAFF.

This clonotype was seen a handful of times. This chain connects TRBV12-3 or TRBV12-4 to TRBJ1-3, with D maybe TRBD1 (5 bases). Trimming pared 6 bases from V and 2 bases from J, leaving 14 bases between. CDR3 length: 15 residues. The CDR3 here is CASRPHGDAGNTIYF. CDR3 nucleotide sequence: TGTGCCAGCAGACCCCACGGGGACGCTGGAAACACCATATATTTT.

The CDR3: CASSLSGLRGGGSTEAFF. CDR3 nucleotide sequence: TGTGCCAGCAGCTTAAGCGGTCTTCGAGGGGGCGGAAGCACTGAAGCTTTCTTT. J is TRBJ1-1 and V is TRBV7-3; 7 nucleotides match TRBD1. The V segment lost 1 base and the J segment 4 bases; nucleotides outside the gene matches: 15. Germline V gives CDR1 SGHTA, CDR2 FQGTGA. This CDR3 comprises 18 residues.